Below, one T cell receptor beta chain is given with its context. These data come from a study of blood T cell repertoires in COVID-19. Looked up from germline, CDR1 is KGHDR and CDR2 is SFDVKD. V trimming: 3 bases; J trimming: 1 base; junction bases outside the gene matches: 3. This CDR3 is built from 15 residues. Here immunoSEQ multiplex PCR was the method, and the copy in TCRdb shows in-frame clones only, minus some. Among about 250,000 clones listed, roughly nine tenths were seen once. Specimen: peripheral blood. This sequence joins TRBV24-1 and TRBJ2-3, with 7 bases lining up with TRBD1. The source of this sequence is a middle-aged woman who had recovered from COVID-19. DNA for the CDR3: TGTGCCACCAGTGATCCTACAGGGGGCACAGATACGCAGTATTTT. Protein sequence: CATSDPTGGTDTQYF.